Presented here are 21 T cell receptor beta chains from one specimen sequenced in a study of control samples from healthy donors and cancer patients. Sequencing used immunoSEQ multiplex PCR; TCRdb keeps in-frame clones, though not all of them. The repertoire holds roughly 170,000 clones, around 95% seen once, with 4.1% in the top ten. Sample: blood. The source of these receptors is a woman aged 55-70 years in good health.

DNA for the CDR3: TGTGCCAGTAGTCCTTTTCACAGGGTGGACACCGGGGAGCTGTTTTTT. It codes for CASSPFHRVDTGELFF. The J gene is TRBJ2-2, the V gene TRBV19; D perhaps matches TRBD1 (6 bases). This CDR3 has 16 residues. V was clipped by 5 bases and J by 3 bases, with 16 bases between them. Germline assignment: CDR1 LNHDA and CDR2 SQIVND (reference sequence).

The J gene is TRBJ1-1, the V gene TRBV5-4; no clear D. The CDR3 has 14 amino acids. Germline V gives CDR1 SGHNT, CDR2 YYREEE (reference sequence). The ends were cut back, 0 bases at V and 4 bases at J, with 10 bases in the middle. The CDR3 region has the DNA TGTGCCAGCAGCTTGGCCGGAAGGGTCACTGAAGCTTTCTTT. Translated: CASSLAGRVTEAFF.

This clone was observed a single time. The chain combines TRBV2 with TRBJ1-2, with 7 bases that match TRBD1. This CDR3 has 15 amino acids. J gave up 9 bases and V 2 bases, and 12 bases lay outside the gene matches. The germline V gene has CDR1 SNHLY and CDR2 FYNNEI. DNA of the CDR3: TGTGCCAGCAGTGAAAGGGGGCCCTTGGGTATGCGCTACACCTTC. It specifies CASSERGPLGMRYTF.

Written as DNA, the CDR3 is TGCGCCAGCAGCCAAGACCCTGGAAAAGATCAGCCCCAGCATTTT. This sequence encodes CASSQDPGKDQPQHF. This chain links TRBV4-1 with TRBJ1-5; no clear D. This CDR3 is 15 amino acids long. Germline CDR1 is MGHRA and CDR2 is YSYEKL. The V and J ends lost 0 bases and 5 bases respectively, with 11 bases between them.

This chain connects TRBV12-5 to TRBJ1-2; weak D call: TRBD1 (5 bases). The germline V and J ends were trimmed by 4 bases and 3 bases, with 27 bases remaining between them. The germline gives CDR1 LGHNT, CDR2 FRNRAP. The CDR3 is 19 amino acids. CDR3 coding DNA: TGTGCTAGTGGTTCCCTTGGAAGTGGGGGTTCGGCTGGAGACTATGGCTACACCTTC. Its protein product is CASGSLGSGGSAGDYGYTF.

The gene calls are TRBV11-2 and TRBJ1-1, with D perhaps matching TRBD1 (6 bases). Between the trimmed V and J ends, which lost 0 bases and 10 bases, there was a span of 12 bases. Germline assignment: CDR1 SGHAT and CDR2 FQNNGV. The CDR3 runs 13 residues. This CDR3 reads CASSLEGGAGAFF. CDR3 DNA sequence: TGTGCCAGCAGCTTAGAAGGGGGGGCGGGAGCTTTCTTT.

The chain joins TRBV10-1 to TRBJ1-1, with TRBD1 as a possible D gene (5 bases). Trimming took off 2 bases at V and 6 bases at J, with 10 bases between the two ends. The CDR3 runs 13 residues. Germline loops: CDR1 WNHNN, CDR2 SYGVQD (reference sequence). The CDR3 loop is CASSETGSSEAFF. As DNA, the CDR3 is TGCGCCAGCAGTGAGACAGGTTCTTCTGAAGCTTTCTTT.

The chain carries TRBV7-2 and TRBJ1-1; D possibly corresponds to TRBD1 (6 bases). The CDR3 sequence is 14 residues long. CDR1 and CDR2 from the germline V gene are SGHTA and FQGNSA. V shed 5 bases and J shed 3 bases, with 13 bases lying between them. The CDR3 DNA is TGTGCCAGCAGCATTTTCAGGGGAGACACTGAAGCTTTCTTT. It is translated as CASSIFRGDTEAFF. The entire variable domain, with the rest obtained from reference TRBV7-2 and TRBJ1-1, is as follows: GAGVSQSPSNKVTEKGKDVELRCDPISGHTALYWYRQSLGQGLEFLIYFQGNSAPDKSGLPSDRFSAERTGGSVSTLTIQRTQQEDSAVYLCASSIFRGDTEAFFGQGTRLTVV.

The chain links TRBV30 to TRBJ1-4; 7 positions match TRBD1. This CDR3 has 15 residues. V lost 3 bases to trimming and J lost 0 bases; unmatched junction nucleotides: 4. Germline V CDR1 and CDR2: GTSNPN, SVGIG (reference sequence). The CDR3 region is CAWRGQGATNEKLFF. As DNA, the CDR3 is TGTGCCTGGAGGGGGCAGGGGGCAACTAATGAAAAACTGTTTTTT.

This chain joins TRBV6-1 and TRBJ2-7; D unclear. The CDR3 totals 11 residues. Trimming removed 3 bases at V and 4 bases at J, with 4 bases between. Germline V gene lookup returns CDR1 MNHNS and CDR2 SASEGT. CDR3 coding DNA: TGTGCCAGCAGTGACCATTACGAGCAGTACTTC. Translation gives CASSDHYEQYF.

V is TRBV5-8 and J is TRBJ2-3, with D hard to call. The CDR3 is 11 residues long. V was cut by 0 bases and J by 9 bases, with 5 bases left in between. Germline CDR1 SGHTS, CDR2 YDEGEE. The DNA of the CDR3 is TGTGCCAGCAGCTTGGGGGCGACGCAGTATTTT. Its translation is CASSLGATQYF. The full variable domain, its missing parts supplied by reference TRBV5-8 and TRBJ2-3, is EAGVTQSPTHLIKTRGQQATLRCSPISGHTSVYWYQQALGLGLQFLLWYDEGEERNRGNFPPRFSGRQFPNYSSELNVNALELEDSALYLCASSLGATQYFGPGTRLTVL.

The chain couples TRBV14 to TRBJ1-6; no reliable D call. The CDR3 sequence is 14 residues long. V lost 0 bases and J 10 bases, leaving 10 bases between the germline ends. Germline loops: CDR1 SGHDN, CDR2 FVKESK. The CDR3 bases are TGTGCCAGCAGCCAAGATTTACGCGGGTCACCCCTCCACTTT. Its protein product is CASSQDLRGSPLHF.

The chain couples TRBV14 to TRBJ1-5; 12 bases agree with TRBD1. The CDR3 covers 18 residues. V lost 4 bases to trimming and J lost 6 bases; unmatched junction nucleotides: 13. From germline, CDR1 is SGHDN and CDR2 FVKESK. The DNA of the CDR3 is TGTGCCAGCAGCCCCAACCGGGGACAGGGGGCTAAGGGTCAGCCCCAGCATTTT. It encodes CASSPNRGQGAKGQPQHF.

The chain joins TRBV19 to TRBJ1-6; a weak D match, TRBD1 (5 bases). The CDR3 runs to 14 residues. The V end was cut by 6 bases, the J end by 2 bases, with 8 bases between. Germline V gene data show CDR1 as LNHDA and CDR2 as SQIVND (reference sequence). The CDR3 nucleotides read TGTGCCAGTAGCGAAGGGGCCTATAATTCACCCCTCCACTTT. Translated, it gives CASSEGAYNSPLHF.

This chain joins TRBV6-5 and TRBJ2-3; D gene unclear. The V gene's germline CDR1 is MNHEY and CDR2 SVGAGI. The V end was cut by 2 bases, the J end by 4 bases, with 10 bases between. The CDR3 has 14 residues. The CDR3: CASSYALPADTQYF. The DNA for the CDR3 is TGTGCCAGCAGTTACGCTCTCCCCGCAGATACGCAGTATTTT.

This clone occurred a few times. The chain uses TRBV5-1 and TRBJ1-1; a possible D gene is TRBD1 (6 bases). Trimming shortened V by 0 bases and J by 5 bases, and 17 bases separated the two germline ends. This CDR3 comprises 16 residues. In germline, CDR1 is SGHRS, CDR2 YFSETQ. The chain's CDR3 is CASSLALRQEGTEAFF. In nucleotides, the CDR3 is TGCGCCAGCAGCTTGGCCCTGAGACAGGAGGGTACTGAAGCTTTCTTT.

The chain recombines TRBV6-5 with TRBJ2-3, with TRBD2 matching over 9 bases. This CDR3 is built from 16 residues. The V and J ends lost 1 base and 4 bases, in that order; junction bases with no gene match: 6. Per germline, CDR1 MNHEY and CDR2 SVGAGI. The CDR3 bases are TGTGCCAGCAGTTACTGGGCGGGGGGGGCCGCAGATACGCAGTATTTT. Its protein product is CASSYWAGGAADTQYF.

J is TRBJ1-6 and V is TRBV4-3, with D possibly TRBD1 on 5 matching bases. The CDR3 extends over 17 amino acids. Trimming removed 0 bases from V and 7 bases from J, with 16 bases in between. The germline gives CDR1 LGHNA, CDR2 YSLEER. Here the CDR3 reads CASSQDDPGVSNSPLHF. The DNA of the CDR3 is TGCGCCAGCAGCCAAGATGATCCGGGGGTGAGCAATTCACCCCTCCACTTT.

This chain connects TRBV10-1 to TRBJ2-2, with D unclear. This CDR3 is 14 amino acids long. V gave up 0 bases and J gave up 5 bases, with 7 bases separating them. CDR1 and CDR2 from the germline V gene are WNHNN and SYGVQD (reference sequence). Written as DNA, the CDR3 is TGCGCCAGCAGTGAGTCCACAAGGACCGGGGAGCTGTTTTTT. Its protein is CASSESTRTGELFF.

The chain couples TRBV11-2 to TRBJ1-1; 9 nucleotides line up with TRBD1. The CDR3 sequence is 16 residues long. With V trimmed by 5 bases and J by 1 base, 8 bases remained unmatched. CDR1 SGHAT and CDR2 FQNNGV come from the germline V gene. Here the CDR3 reads CASSAGWGQGNTEAFF. In DNA form, the CDR3 reads TGTGCCAGCAGCGCAGGCTGGGGACAGGGGAACACTGAAGCTTTCTTT. The entire variable domain, with the rest obtained from reference TRBV11-2 and TRBJ1-1, is as follows: EAGVAQSPRYKIIEKRQSVAFWCNPISGHATLYWYQQILGQGPKLLIQFQNNGVVDDSQLPKDRFSAERLKGVDSTLKIQPAKLEDSAVYLCASSAGWGQGNTEAFFGQGTRLTVV.

The sample holds one count of this clone. J is TRBJ1-5 and V is TRBV7-9; 10 bases align to TRBD1. This CDR3 spans 14 amino acids. Losses at the gene ends were 5 bases for V and 5 bases for J; bases not matched to a gene: 3. CDR1 and CDR2 from the germline V gene are SEHNR and FQNEAQ (reference sequence). The CDR3 spells CASSPGQGDQPQHF. The CDR3 coding sequence is TGTGCCAGCAGCCCCGGACAGGGGGATCAGCCCCAGCATTTT.